The clone carrying this TCR beta chain came up many times. Its antigen remains unidentified. Diagnoses were established from clinical symptoms, serum thyroxine, TRAb, thyroid ultrasound and orbital computed tomography. RNA served as the template for amplifying TCR beta CDR3 regions. The library came from an HTBI-primed first-round RT-PCR and a second-round multiplex PCR. TCRdb reprocessed the multiplex PCR reads via MiXCR and lists one record per CDR3 protein. The top ten hold roughly 10% of the sample, which has over a million distinct CDR3 sequences, about 35% seen once. This record comes from a study of Graves' ophthalmopathy and Graves' hyperthyroidism. Study-wide results and caveats: Blood also harbored most expanded thyroid clonotypes above 0.001 frequency.

What was sequenced was peripheral blood or thyroid tissue (not recorded which). This clonotype was obtained from an adult man with Graves' hyperthyroidism.

The CDR3 here is CATSIAGTATNEKLFF. The CDR3 bases are TGTGCCACCAGCATAGCAGGAACTGCAACTAATGAAAAACTGTTTTTT. The chain is built from TRBV15 and TRBJ1-4; D remains ambiguous. Trimming left V 4 bases short and J 0 bases short, with 12 bases between. Germline V gene sequence: CDR1 LNHNV, CDR2 YYDKDF (reference sequence). This CDR3 comprises 16 residues. The entire variable domain, with the rest obtained from reference TRBV15 and TRBJ1-4, is as follows: DAMVIQNPRYQVTQFGKPVTLSCSQTLNHNVMYWYQQKSSQAPKLLFHYYDKDFNNEADTPDNFQSRRPNTSFCFLDIRSPGLGDTAMYLCATSIAGTATNEKLFFGSGTQLSVL.